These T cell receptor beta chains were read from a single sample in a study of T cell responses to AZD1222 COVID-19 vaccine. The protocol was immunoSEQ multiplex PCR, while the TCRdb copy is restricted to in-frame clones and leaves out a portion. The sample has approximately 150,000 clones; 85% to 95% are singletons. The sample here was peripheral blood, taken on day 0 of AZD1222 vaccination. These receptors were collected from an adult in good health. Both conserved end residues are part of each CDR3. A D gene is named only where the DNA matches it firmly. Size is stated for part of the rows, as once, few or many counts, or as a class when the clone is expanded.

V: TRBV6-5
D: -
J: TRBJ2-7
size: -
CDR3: CASSDYRGNEQYF
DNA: TGTGCCAGCAGCGACTATCGGGGGAACGAGCAGTACTTC

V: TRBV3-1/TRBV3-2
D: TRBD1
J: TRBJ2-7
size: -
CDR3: CASSQAGQDRADYEQYF
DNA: TGTGCCAGCAGCCAAGCAGGCCAGGACAGGGCTGACTACGAGCAGTACTTC

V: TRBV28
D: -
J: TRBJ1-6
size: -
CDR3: CASTNWAFGTYNSPLHF
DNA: TGTGCCAGCACCAATTGGGCATTCGGGACCTATAATTCACCCCTCCACTTT

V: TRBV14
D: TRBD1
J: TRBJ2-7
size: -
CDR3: CASSQIKQGATEQYF
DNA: TGTGCCAGCAGCCAAATCAAGCAGGGGGCGACGGAGCAGTACTTC

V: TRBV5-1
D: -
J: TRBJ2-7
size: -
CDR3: CASTTGGRGEQYF
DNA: TGCGCCAGCACCACCGGGGGCCGGGGAGAGCAGTACTTC

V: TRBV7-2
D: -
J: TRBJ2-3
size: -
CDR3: CASSLSGRGARGTDTQYF
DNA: TGTGCCAGCAGCTTAAGTGGTCGAGGGGCCCGTGGCACAGATACGCAGTATTTT

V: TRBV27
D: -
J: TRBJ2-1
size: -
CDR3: CASSLGQTSYNEQFF
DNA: TGTGCCAGCAGTTTAGGCCAGACTAGCTACAATGAGCAGTTCTTC

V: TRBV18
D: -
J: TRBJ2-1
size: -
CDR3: CASSPETSSYNEQFF
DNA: TGTGCCAGCTCACCTGAGACTAGCTCCTACAATGAGCAGTTCTTC

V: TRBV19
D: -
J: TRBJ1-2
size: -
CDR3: CASREGYGYTF
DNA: TGTGCCAGTAGAGAGGGCTATGGCTACACCTTC

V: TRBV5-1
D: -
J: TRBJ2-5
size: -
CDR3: CASSPVGLQETQYF
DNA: TGCGCCAGCAGCCCCGTCGGGCTCCAAGAGACCCAGTACTTC

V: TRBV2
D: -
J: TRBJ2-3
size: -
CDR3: CASSEVWRSTDTQYF
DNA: TGTGCCAGCAGTGAAGTCTGGCGGAGCACAGATACGCAGTATTTT

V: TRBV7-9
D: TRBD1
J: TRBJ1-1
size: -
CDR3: CASSIRDSYTEAFF
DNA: TGTGCCAGCAGCATCCGGGACAGTTACACTGAAGCTTTCTTT

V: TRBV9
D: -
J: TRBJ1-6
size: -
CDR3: CASSVSGNSPLHF
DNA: TGTGCCAGCAGCGTATCAGGGAATTCACCCCTCCACTTT

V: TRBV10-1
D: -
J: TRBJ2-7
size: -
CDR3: CASRHRRRYEQYF
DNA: TGCGCCAGCAGGCACAGGCGTCGATACGAGCAGTACTTC

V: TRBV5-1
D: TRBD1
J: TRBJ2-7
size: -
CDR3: CASSSGQVSYEQYF
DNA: TGCGCCAGCAGCAGTGGACAGGTCTCCTACGAGCAGTACTTC

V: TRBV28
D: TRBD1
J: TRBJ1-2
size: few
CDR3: CASTVGQGRRGYTF
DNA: TGTGCCAGCACCGTGGGACAGGGCAGGCGCGGCTACACCTTC

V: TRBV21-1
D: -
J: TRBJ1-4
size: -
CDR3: CASSLQQGSANEKLFF
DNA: TGTGCCAGCAGCCTACAACAGGGATCGGCTAATGAAAAACTGTTTTTT

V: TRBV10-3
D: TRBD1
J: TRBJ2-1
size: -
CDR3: CAIKLGGTYNEQFF
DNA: TGTGCCATCAAACTAGGGGGCACCTACAATGAGCAGTTCTTC

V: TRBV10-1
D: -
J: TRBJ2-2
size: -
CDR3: CASSQDKASNTGELFF
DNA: TGCGCCAGCAGTCAGGACAAGGCCTCGAACACCGGGGAGCTGTTTTTT

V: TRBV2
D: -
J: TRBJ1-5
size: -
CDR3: CASSGGRGSHQPQHF
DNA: TGTGCCAGCAGTGGAGGTAGGGGCTCCCATCAGCCCCAGCATTTT

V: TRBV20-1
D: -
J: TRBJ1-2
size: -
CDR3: CSDLGPYGYTF
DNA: TGCAGTGATTTGGGGCCCTATGGCTACACCTTC

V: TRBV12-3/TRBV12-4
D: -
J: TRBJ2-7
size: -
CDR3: CASSPQGGEQYF
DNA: TGTGCCAGCAGTCCCCAGGGTGGCGAGCAGTACTTC

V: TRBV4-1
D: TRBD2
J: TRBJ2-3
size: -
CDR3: CASSQGLAGGPTDTQYF
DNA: TGCGCCAGCAGCCAAGGCCTAGCGGGAGGGCCAACAGATACGCAGTATTTT

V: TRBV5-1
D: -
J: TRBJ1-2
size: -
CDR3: CASSLDRGGYGYTF
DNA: TGCGCCAGCAGCTTGGATCGGGGAGGTTATGGCTACACCTTC

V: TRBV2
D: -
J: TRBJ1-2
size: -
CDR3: CASIGVGYTF
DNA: TGTGCCAGCATCGGGGTCGGCTACACCTTC

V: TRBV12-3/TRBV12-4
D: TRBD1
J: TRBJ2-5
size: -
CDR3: CASSQGEETQYF
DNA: TGTGCCAGCAGTCAGGGGGAAGAGACCCAGTACTTC

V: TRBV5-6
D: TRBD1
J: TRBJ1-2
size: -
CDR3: CASSLQGDRGLYGYTF
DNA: TGTGCCAGCAGCCTCCAGGGGGACAGGGGGCTCTATGGCTACACCTTC

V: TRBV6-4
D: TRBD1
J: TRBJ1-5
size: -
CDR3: CASSEGTGFLQPQHF
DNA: TGTGCCAGCAGTGAAGGGACAGGGTTTCTTCAGCCCCAGCATTTT

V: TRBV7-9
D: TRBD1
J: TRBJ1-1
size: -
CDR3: CASSPTGGGHMNTEAFF
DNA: TGTGCCAGCAGCCCTACAGGGGGAGGCCACATGAACACTGAAGCTTTCTTT

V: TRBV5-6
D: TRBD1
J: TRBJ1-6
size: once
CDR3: CASSHGTGTSPLHF
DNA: TGTGCCAGCAGCCACGGGACAGGGACCTCACCCCTCCACTTT

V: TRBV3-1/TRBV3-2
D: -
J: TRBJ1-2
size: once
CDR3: CASSQTILAGGYTF
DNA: TGTGCCAGCAGCCAAACTATTCTGGCGGGAGGCTACACCTTC

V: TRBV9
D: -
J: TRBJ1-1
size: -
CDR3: CASSVDVGGGTEAFF
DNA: TGTGCCAGCAGCGTAGATGTCGGAGGGGGTACTGAAGCTTTCTTT